This T cell receptor beta chain was recovered during a study of control samples from healthy donors and cancer patients. This CDR3 is 17 amino acids long. Germline trimming cut 1 base from V and 5 bases from J; bases unmatched to any gene: 6. The germline V gene encodes CDR1 LGHNA and CDR2 YNFKEQ. Measured with immunoSEQ multiplex PCR; TCRdb has only the in-frame clones, and not every one. The sample has 45,000 to 60,000 clones, 94% seen once. This clone appeared a single time. The V call is TRBV4-2, the J call TRBJ2-5, with 14 positions matching TRBD2. Specimen: blood. The receptor was isolated from a man under 40 in good health. The CDR3 coding sequence is TGTGCCAGCAGCCAAGGGACTAGCGGGGGGTCCCGCGAGACCCAGTACTTC. As protein: CASSQGTSGGSRETQYF.